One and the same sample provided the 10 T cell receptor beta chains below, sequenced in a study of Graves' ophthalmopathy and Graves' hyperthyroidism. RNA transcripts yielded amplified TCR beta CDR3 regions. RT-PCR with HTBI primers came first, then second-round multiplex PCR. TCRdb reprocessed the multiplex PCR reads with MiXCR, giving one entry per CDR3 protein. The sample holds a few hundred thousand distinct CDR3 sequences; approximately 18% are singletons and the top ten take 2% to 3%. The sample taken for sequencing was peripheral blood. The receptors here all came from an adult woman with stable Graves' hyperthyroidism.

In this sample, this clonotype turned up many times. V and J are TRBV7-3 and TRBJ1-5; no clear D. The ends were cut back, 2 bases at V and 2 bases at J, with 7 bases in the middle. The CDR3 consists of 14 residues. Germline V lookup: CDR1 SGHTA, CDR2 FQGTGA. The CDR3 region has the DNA TGTGCCAGCAGCTTATGGCAGTGCAATCAGCCCCAGCATTTT. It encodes CASSLWQCNQPQHF.

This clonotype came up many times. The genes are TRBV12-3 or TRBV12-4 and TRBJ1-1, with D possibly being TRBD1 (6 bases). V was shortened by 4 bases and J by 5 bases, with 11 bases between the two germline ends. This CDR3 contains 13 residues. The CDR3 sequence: CASSSDRRTEAFF. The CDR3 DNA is TGTGCCAGCAGTTCGGACAGAAGGACTGAAGCTTTCTTT.

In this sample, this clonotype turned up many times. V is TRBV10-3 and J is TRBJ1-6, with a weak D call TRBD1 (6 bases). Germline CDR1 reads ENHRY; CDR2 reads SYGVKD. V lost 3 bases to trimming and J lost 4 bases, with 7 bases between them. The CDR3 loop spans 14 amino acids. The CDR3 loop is CAISEGQYNSPLHF. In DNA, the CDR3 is TGTGCCATCAGTGAAGGACAGTATAATTCACCCCTCCACTTT.

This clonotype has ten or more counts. This CDR3 is CASSYGDRRQETQYF. DNA of the CDR3: TGTGCCAGCAGTTACGGCGATCGGAGACAAGAGACCCAGTACTTC. The chain recombines TRBV6-5 with TRBJ2-5; D remains ambiguous. Germline CDR1 is MNHEY and CDR2 is SVGAGI. The CDR3 is 15 amino acids. V lost 2 bases to trimming and J lost 2 bases, with 12 bases between them.

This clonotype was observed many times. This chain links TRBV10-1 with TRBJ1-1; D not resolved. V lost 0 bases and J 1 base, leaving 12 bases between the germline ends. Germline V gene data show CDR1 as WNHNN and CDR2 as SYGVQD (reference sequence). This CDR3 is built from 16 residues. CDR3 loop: CASSESWGKGNTEAFF. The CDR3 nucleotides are TGCGCCAGCAGTGAGTCTTGGGGTAAGGGGAACACTGAAGCTTTCTTT.

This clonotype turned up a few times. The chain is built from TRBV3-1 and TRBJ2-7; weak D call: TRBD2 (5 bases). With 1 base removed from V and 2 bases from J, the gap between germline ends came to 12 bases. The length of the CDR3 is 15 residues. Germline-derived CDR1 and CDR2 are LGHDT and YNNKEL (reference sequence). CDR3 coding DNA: TGTGCCAGCAGCCAAGGCCCCGGGAAGGCCTACGAGCAGTACTTC. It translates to CASSQGPGKAYEQYF.

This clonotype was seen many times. CDR3 nucleotide sequence: TGTGCCAGCAGCCCCACTAGCGGAACCTTTTGGGAGCAGTACTTC. Translating it yields CASSPTSGTFWEQYF. The V and J genes are TRBV28 and TRBJ2-7, with 8 bases matching TRBD2. Germline CDR1 reads MDHEN; CDR2 reads SYDVKM. Germline trimming cut 6 bases from V and 7 bases from J; bases unmatched to any gene: 14. This CDR3 comprises 15 residues.

CDR3: CATNQQDLFRNSPLHF. Here the CDR3 DNA reads TGTGCCACCAACCAACAAGACCTATTCCGAAATTCACCCCTCCACTTT. This sequence joins TRBV15 and TRBJ1-6, with D unclear. The length of the CDR3 is 16 residues. Germline V gene data show CDR1 as LNHNV and CDR2 as YYDKDF (reference sequence). V was pared by 7 bases and J by 7 bases, with 20 bases between.

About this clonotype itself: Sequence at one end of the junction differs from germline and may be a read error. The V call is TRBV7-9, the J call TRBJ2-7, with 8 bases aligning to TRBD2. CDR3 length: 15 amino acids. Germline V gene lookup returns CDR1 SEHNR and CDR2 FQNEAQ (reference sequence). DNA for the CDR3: TGTGCCAGCAGCTCGTCTAGCGGGCTCTCCTACGAGCAGGACTTC. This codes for CASSSSSGLSYEQDF.

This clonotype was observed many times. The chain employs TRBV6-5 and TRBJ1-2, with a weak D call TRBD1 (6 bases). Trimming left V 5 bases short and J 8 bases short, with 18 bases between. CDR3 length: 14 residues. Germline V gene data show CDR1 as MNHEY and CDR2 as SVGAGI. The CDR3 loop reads CASSLDRLLVGYTF. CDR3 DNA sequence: TGTGCCAGCAGTCTTGACAGGCTATTAGTAGGCTACACCTTC.